This record covers a single T cell receptor (beta chain). This clone showed up just once. Its antigen remains undetermined. There are no base qualities to consult, and no much larger clone falls within one base. Peripheral blood samples were provided by related bone marrow donors on the day of marrow donation. Peripheral blood and bone marrow mononuclear cells were isolated by Ficoll-Hypaque density centrifugation and cryopreserved. CD4+ and CD8+ T cells, including naive and memory subsets, were sorted by FACS on a FACSAria II. The CDR3 sequence holds 13 residues, the cysteine and phenylalanine included. Only the CDR3 DNA is retained, 39 bases long and in frame from the first base. CDR1 and CDR2, looked up from the germline V gene, are MNHEY and SVGAGI. V is pruned by 9 bases and J by 6 bases, leaving 10 bases of the junction without a gene match. The sample is drawn from a study of T cells after posttransplantation cyclophosphamide listed by TCRdb under 2016. General notes on the study: Using TRB sequencing, the study followed how the T cell repertoire rebuilt after myeloablative bone marrow transplantation with posttransplantation cyclophosphamide given as GVHD prophylaxis. Because TRA and TRB clonality correlated tightly in 9 samples, later TCR analyses were limited to TRB. Antigen receptor sequencing was done on samples from roughly 38 PTCy-treated patients and from over 15 related bone marrow donors of those patients. Blood from all 35 or so PTCy patients who had 1-year posttransplant specimens underwent TRB sequencing. Public TRB sequences were searched against a database of over 3,600 sequences associated with responses to pathogens, tumor antigens, self-antigens and alloantigens. In 3 patients, up to 3 additional blood samples taken between 2 and 5.2 years after transplant also underwent TRB sequencing, as did pretransplant blood from a handful of patients. The study at large found these results: Across the approximately 45 patients, TRB clonality was highly associated with recipient CMV seropositivity and CMV reactivation, and diversity with PTCy was similar to that in the CNI/methotrexate controls. The TRB repertoires of T cells infiltrating skin or the GI tract showed only limited overlap with the TRB repertoires found in blood. Donor-recipient similarity was low at 1-2 months but rose over the first year, and later blood repertoires were often dominated by donor CD8+ memory clones.

TRB sequencing was run on genomic DNA with either the immunoSEQ assay at survey resolution or the hsTCRB kit. The study's own analysis went as follows. Initial read processing used immunoSEQ software, and repertoire analyses used the LymphoSeq R package. Clonality was computed as 1 minus normalized Shannon entropy; Gini coefficient was also calculated for each TRB dataset. Phenotypes of unsorted samples were inferred by mapping TRB sequences from sorted subsets of the recipient or donor onto the same recipient's unsorted samples. TCRdb took over this immuneACCESS table, retaining in-frame rearrangements with V and J assigned. Such tables are incomplete; in checked studies, under half of the missing clones stem from an unresolved V gene, and the remainder is unexplained. That table supplies the V and J calls and clone size; D and trimming were determined from the DNA. The sample records about 7,300 clones, about 91% of which are singletons. Just under 4% of the sample is taken by the ten largest.

This sequence was found in a woman aged 50 to 65 in good health and a related stem cell transplant donor. Sample: CD4+ T cells sorted from blood. The chain employs TRBV6-5 and TRBJ1-2; 7 central bases correspond to TRBD1. The DNA reads TGTGCCAGTACTCGACAGGGTGAAGATGGCTACACCTTC. It translates to CASTRQGEDGYTF.